There are many counts of the clone carrying this T cell receptor beta chain. RNA transcripts provided the source from which TCR beta CDR3 regions were amplified. The HTBI primer set drove a first-round RT-PCR of the TCR CDR3. TCRdb analysed the multiplex PCR reads with MiXCR anew, one entry per CDR3 protein. Of about 360,000 distinct CDR3 sequences listed, about 19% are singletons. This CDR3 contains 14 residues. V gave up 2 bases and J gave up 6 bases; unmatched junction bases: 6. From germline, CDR1 is SGHRS and CDR2 YFSETQ. The data were taken from a study of T cells in Graves' hyperthyroidism and ophthalmopathy.

The chain combines TRBV5-1 with TRBJ2-7; TRBD2 aligns across 9 bases. The sample was blood. The TCR sequence derives from a woman between 18 and 30 years old with Graves' hyperthyroidism. The CDR3 is CASSLGGGVGEQYF. CDR3 bases: TGCGCCAGCAGCTTAGGCGGGGGGGTCGGCGAGCAGTACTTC.